The clone carrying this TCR beta chain occurred many times. This sample is drawn from a study of identical twins. TCRdb re-analysed the 5' RACE reads in MiXCR, keeping a single row per CDR3 protein. The sample records under 900,000 distinct CDR3 sequences, 9% to 15% being singletons. The junction had 2 bases not matched to a gene; V was cut back by 1 base and J by 3 bases. Germline loops: CDR1 LGHDT, CDR2 YNNKEL (reference sequence). The CDR3 sequence is 14 residues long. Another study also made use of these data, one on yellow fever vaccine responses in identical twins.

The chain links TRBV3-1 to TRBJ2-7; 8 bases are shared with TRBD2. Sequencing was carried out using PBMCs. The TCR sequence derives from a woman aged 18-29 years in good health. The CDR3 reads CASSQAGGDYEQYF. CDR3 coding DNA: TGTGCCAGCAGCCAAGCGGGAGGGGACTACGAGCAGTACTTC.